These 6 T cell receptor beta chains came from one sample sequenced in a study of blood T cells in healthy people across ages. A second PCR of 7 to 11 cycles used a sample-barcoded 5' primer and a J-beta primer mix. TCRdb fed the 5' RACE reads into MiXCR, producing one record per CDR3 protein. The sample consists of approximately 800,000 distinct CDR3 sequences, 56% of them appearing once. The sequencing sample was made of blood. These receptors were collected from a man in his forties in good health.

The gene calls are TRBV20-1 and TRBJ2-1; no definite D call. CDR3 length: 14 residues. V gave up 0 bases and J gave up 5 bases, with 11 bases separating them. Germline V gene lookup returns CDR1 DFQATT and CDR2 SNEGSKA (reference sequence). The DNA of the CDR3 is TGCAGTGCTAGAGAACCCGGCCTGGACAATGAGCAGTTCTTC. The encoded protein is CSAREPGLDNEQFF.

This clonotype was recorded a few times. CDR3 protein: CASTPKGGGSYEQYF. The DNA for the CDR3 is TGTGCCAGCACTCCAAAAGGGGGTGGCTCCTACGAGCAGTACTTC. This chain uses TRBV12-3 or TRBV12-4 with TRBJ2-7; TRBD1 is a possible D gene (6 bases). V lost 7 bases and J lost 0, with 16 bases in between. This CDR3 spans 15 amino acids.

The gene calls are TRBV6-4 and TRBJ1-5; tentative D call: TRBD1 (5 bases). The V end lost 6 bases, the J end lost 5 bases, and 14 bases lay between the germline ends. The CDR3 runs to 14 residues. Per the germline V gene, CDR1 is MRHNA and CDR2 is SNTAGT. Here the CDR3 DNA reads TGTGCCAGCAGCGGACTTGGGGGAGATCAGCCCCAGCATTTT. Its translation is CASSGLGGDQPQHF.

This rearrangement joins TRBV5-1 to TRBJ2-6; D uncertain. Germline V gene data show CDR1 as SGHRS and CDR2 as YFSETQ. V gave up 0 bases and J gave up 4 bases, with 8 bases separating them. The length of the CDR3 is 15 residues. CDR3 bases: TGCGCCAGCAGCTTGGTCGCTACAGGGGCCAACGTCCTGACTTTC. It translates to CASSLVATGANVLTF.

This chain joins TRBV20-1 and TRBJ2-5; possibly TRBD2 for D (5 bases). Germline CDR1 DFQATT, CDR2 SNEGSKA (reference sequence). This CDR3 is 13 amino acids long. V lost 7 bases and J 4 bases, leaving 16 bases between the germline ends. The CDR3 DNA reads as TGCAGTGTGAGGGTGTCAGGACGAGAGACCCAGTACTTC. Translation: CSVRVSGRETQYF.

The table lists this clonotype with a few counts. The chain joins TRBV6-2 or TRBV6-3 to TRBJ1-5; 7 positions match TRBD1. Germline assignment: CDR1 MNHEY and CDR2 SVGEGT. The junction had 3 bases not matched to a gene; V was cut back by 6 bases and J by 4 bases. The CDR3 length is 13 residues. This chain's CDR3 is CASRTTGNQPQHF. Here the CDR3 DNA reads TGTGCCAGCAGAACGACAGGGAATCAGCCCCAGCATTTT.